What follows are 26 T cell receptor beta chains derived from one specimen sequenced in a study of control samples from healthy donors and cancer patients. Assay: immunoSEQ multiplex PCR; the TCRdb copy retains only in-frame clones and omits some. Among tens of thousands of clones, about 87% were seen once, and the ten largest hold approximately 15%. The sample consisted of blood. The receptors derive from a woman aged 70-85 years in good health.

The chain uses TRBV30 and TRBJ1-2; TRBD1 matches 8 bases. J gave up 7 bases and V 3 bases, and 16 bases lay outside the gene matches. The length of the CDR3 is 16 residues. Germline CDR1 reads GTSNPN; CDR2 reads SVGIG (reference sequence). The CDR3 is CAWRDWGQALFSGYTF. The CDR3 DNA reads TGTGCCTGGAGAGACTGGGGACAGGCGCTTTTCTCTGGCTACACCTTC. Based on the CDR3 plus reference TRBV30 and TRBJ1-2, the full variable domain is SQTIHQWPATLVQPVGSPLSLECTVEGTSNPNLYWYRQAAGRGLQLLFYSVGIGQISSEVPQNLSASRPQDRQFILSSKKLLLSDSGFYLCAWRDWGQALFSGYTFGSGTRLTVV.

The chain carries TRBV11-2 and TRBJ2-7; no definite D call. The CDR3 runs 15 residues. From germline, CDR1 is SGHAT and CDR2 FQNNGV. Between the trimmed V and J ends, which lost 5 bases and 1 base, there was a span of 15 bases. This chain's CDR3 is CASSPARTASYEQYF. The CDR3 coding sequence is TGTGCCAGCAGCCCAGCCAGGACGGCTTCCTACGAGCAGTACTTC.

This clone was counted once. V usage is TRBV21-1 and J usage is TRBJ1-3. TRBV21-1 represents a pseudogene. This CDR3 comprises 17 residues. The CDR3 protein is CASSPPPGGFSGNTIYF. The CDR3 DNA reads as TGTGCCAGCAGCCCTCCTCCGGGGGGCTTCTCTGGAAACACCATATATTTT.

The chain has TRBV30 and TRBJ1-2; D call uncertain. Looked up from germline, CDR1 is GTSNPN and CDR2 is SVGIG (reference sequence). CDR3 length: 12 residues. Trimming removed 3 bases from V and 6 bases from J, with 11 bases in between. For the CDR3, the DNA is TGTGCCTGGAGCGACTTGAACCATGGCTACACCTTC. It translates to CAWSDLNHGYTF.

This clone was counted once. The J gene is TRBJ1-3, the V gene TRBV6-5, with D unresolved. Trimming stripped 4 bases from V and 9 bases from J, with 19 bases between. The length of the CDR3 is 15 residues. The germline V gene encodes CDR1 MNHEY and CDR2 SVGAGI. CDR3 coding DNA: TGTGCCAGCAGTTGGGCAGGTGGAACAGTGGGCACCATATATTTT. Translation gives CASSWAGGTVGTIYF.

The V and J genes are TRBV3-1 (or the pseudogene TRBV3-2) and TRBJ1-5; a possible D gene is TRBD1 (6 bases). There are 14 residues in the CDR3. V lost 4 bases and J 7 bases, leaving 14 bases between the germline ends. Per the germline V gene, CDR1 is LGHDT and CDR2 is YNNKEL (reference sequence). The CDR3: CASSPDSGGQPQHF. The CDR3 nucleotides read TGTGCCAGCAGCCCAGACTCCGGGGGCCAGCCCCAGCATTTT.

The chain carries TRBV19 and TRBJ2-1; TRBD2 aligns across 13 bases. CDR3 length: 16 amino acids. V dropped 6 bases and J dropped 7; count of bases not matched to a gene: 9. Germline-derived CDR1 and CDR2 are LNHDA and SQIVND (reference sequence). CDR3: CASSSRTSGSRNEQFF. The CDR3 bases are TGTGCCAGTAGCTCTAGGACTAGCGGGAGTCGAAATGAGCAGTTCTTC.

This chain connects TRBV19 to TRBJ1-5, with D maybe TRBD1 (6 bases). Germline lookup yields CDR1 LNHDA and CDR2 SQIVND (reference sequence). This CDR3 has 17 amino acids. Trimming pared 6 bases from V and 4 bases from J, leaving 22 bases between. The CDR3 bases are TGTGCCAGTAGGGCCCGGGCGATGGGGGGCCCAAATCAGCCCCAGCATTTT. Its translation: CASRARAMGGPNQPQHF. Full variable domain (missing parts from reference TRBV19 and TRBJ1-5): DGGITQSPKYLFRKEGQNVTLSCEQNLNHDAMYWYRQDPGQGLRLIYYSQIVNDFQKGDIAEGYSVSREKKESFPLTVTSAQKNPTAFYLCASRARAMGGPNQPQHFGDGTRLSIL.

The V gene is TRBV7-8, the J gene TRBJ2-1; 7 nucleotides line up with TRBD1. The germline gives CDR1 SGHVS, CDR2 FQNEAQ. V lost 4 bases to trimming and J lost 6 bases; unmatched junction nucleotides: 12. This CDR3 is built from 16 residues. In nucleotides, the CDR3 is TGTGCCAGCAGCTCACATTTCGGGACAGACCCCAATGAGCAGTTCTTC. Translation: CASSSHFGTDPNEQFF.

This chain connects TRBV7-2 to TRBJ1-1, with D maybe TRBD1 (5 bases). The germline gives CDR1 SGHTA, CDR2 FQGNSA. This CDR3 contains 15 residues. V lost 5 bases, J lost 3 bases, and 16 bases lay in between. CDR3 residues: CASSPQWAGDTEAFF. The CDR3 DNA reads as TGTGCCAGCAGCCCCCAGTGGGCGGGGGACACTGAAGCTTTCTTT. Full variable domain (rest looked up from reference TRBV7-2 and TRBJ1-1): GAGVSQSPSNKVTEKGKDVELRCDPISGHTALYWYRQSLGQGLEFLIYFQGNSAPDKSGLPSDRFSAERTGGSVSTLTIQRTQQEDSAVYLCASSPQWAGDTEAFFGQGTRLTVV.

A few counts support this clone. This chain uses TRBV6-2 or TRBV6-3 with TRBJ1-2; D is undetermined. CDR3 length: 14 amino acids. V lost 2 bases to trimming and J lost 8 bases, with 15 bases between them. The V gene's germline CDR1 is MNHEY and CDR2 SVGEGT. CDR3 nucleotide sequence: TGTGCCAGCAGTTACGGTCCCGGGCAAGGGGGCTACACCTTC. Translated: CASSYGPGQGGYTF.

The genes are TRBV14 and TRBJ1-3; maybe TRBD1 (6 bases). V lost 4 bases and J 0 bases, leaving 16 bases between the germline ends. Germline CDR1 reads SGHDN; CDR2 reads FVKESK. The CDR3 loop spans 17 amino acids. The DNA of the CDR3 is TGTGCCAGCAGCCCCCCATGGGGGGCGGCCTCTGGAAACACCATATATTTT. Amino acids: CASSPPWGAASGNTIYF.

The gene calls are TRBV9 and TRBJ2-1; TRBD2 aligns across 11 bases. Germline values: CDR1 SGDLS, CDR2 YYNGEE. The V and J ends lost 0 bases and 9 bases, in that order; junction bases with no gene match: 5. This CDR3 has 15 amino acids. For the CDR3, the DNA is TGTGCCAGCAGCGTAGAACTAGCGGGAGTAGGTGAGCAGTTCTTC. Amino acids: CASSVELAGVGEQFF.

The gene calls are TRBV30 and TRBJ2-7; 7 bases map to TRBD1. Germline-derived CDR1 and CDR2 are GTSNPN and SVGIG (reference sequence). The CDR3 runs 15 residues. The V gene end was trimmed by 2 bases and the J gene end by 6 bases; junction bases not matched to a gene: 13. The CDR3 sequence: CAWSLKGAGGSEQYF. CDR3 coding DNA: TGTGCCTGGAGTTTGAAGGGGGCAGGGGGAAGCGAGCAGTACTTC.

V usage is TRBV6-5 and J usage is TRBJ1-4; no clear D gene. Germline V CDR1 and CDR2: MNHEY, SVGAGI. The CDR3 extends over 13 amino acids. Trimming cost V 4 bases and J 10 bases, with 13 bases left between them. In DNA form, the CDR3 reads TGTGCCAGCAGTTTAAGCAGTCCCCGAAAACTGTTTTTT. Protein: CASSLSSPRKLFF.

The genes are TRBV19 and TRBJ2-5; perhaps TRBD2 as D (5 bases). The CDR3 contains 14 residues. Germline loops: CDR1 LNHDA, CDR2 SQIVND (reference sequence). V was cut by 5 bases and J by 3 bases, with 13 bases left in between. Here the CDR3 DNA reads TGTGCCAGTAGTGGACTGGCCCTAAAAGAGACCCAGTACTTC. Its translation is CASSGLALKETQYF.

The chain carries TRBV18 and TRBJ1-2, with D possibly being TRBD1 (5 bases). Trimming removed 0 bases from V and 4 bases from J, with 9 bases in between. Germline-derived CDR1 and CDR2 are KGHSH and LQKENI. The CDR3 contains 14 residues. The CDR3 loop reads CASSPPGQLYGYTF. CDR3 DNA sequence: TGTGCCAGCTCACCACCTGGACAACTCTATGGCTACACCTTC.

By share, this clone counts as large (0.1 to 1%). The chain joins TRBV20-1 to TRBJ2-5; possibly TRBD1 for D (5 bases). The germline V gene has CDR1 DFQATT and CDR2 SNEGSKA (reference sequence). The CDR3 runs to 15 residues. Trimming removed 3 bases from V and 1 base from J, with 15 bases in between. The DNA of the CDR3 is TGCAGTGCTAGTAGTGACAGCTTTACCCAAGAGACCCAGTACTTC. Translating it yields CSASSDSFTQETQYF.

The chain joins TRBV18 to TRBJ2-3; the D gene is possibly TRBD1 (5 bases). Germline V gives CDR1 KGHSH, CDR2 LQKENI. The V end was cut by 5 bases, the J end by 3 bases, with 9 bases between. The CDR3 spans 13 residues. CDR3 in amino acids: CASSLAGTDTQYF. CDR3 nucleotides: TGTGCCAGCTCATTGGCAGGGACAGATACGCAGTATTTT.

The rearrangement joins TRBV21-1 to TRBJ2-1; TRBD1 is taken as the D call from the table, unchecked against the DNA. TRBV21-1 is reported as a pseudogene. The CDR3 totals 16 residues. CDR3 sequence: CASRGDRGRENNEQFF. DNA of the CDR3: TGTGCCAGCAGAGGGGACAGGGGGCGGGAGAACAATGAGCAGTTCTTC.

The sample holds many counts of this clone. This rearrangement joins TRBV9 to TRBJ2-3, with 10 nucleotides matching TRBD2. The CDR3 totals 15 residues. Germline V gene sequence: CDR1 SGDLS, CDR2 YYNGEE. With 4 bases clipped from V and 3 bases from J, the junction kept 5 bases outside the gene matches. The CDR3 nucleotides are TGTGCCAGCAGCACTAGCGGGGTAGCGACAGATACGCAGTATTTT. This gives the protein CASSTSGVATDTQYF.

This chain uses TRBV11-2 with TRBJ1-1; 7 nucleotides align to TRBD1. The CDR3 has 15 residues. Germline lookup yields CDR1 SGHAT and CDR2 FQNNGV. V shed 5 bases, J shed 0 bases, and the junction held 6 bases outside the gene matches. CDR3 sequence: CASSPQGQLNTEAFF. In nucleotides, the CDR3 is TGTGCCAGCAGCCCCCAGGGACAGCTGAACACTGAAGCTTTCTTT.

This chain uses TRBV18 with TRBJ2-3; 9 bases match TRBD1. V lost 4 bases and J lost 5; bases outside the gene matches: 4. CDR1 is KGHSH and CDR2 is LQKENI in the germline V gene. This CDR3 comprises 14 residues. CDR3 residues: CASSRTGERDTQYF. The CDR3 DNA reads as TGTGCCAGCTCACGGACAGGGGAAAGAGATACGCAGTATTTT. Combining the CDR3 with reference TRBV18 and TRBJ2-3 gives the whole variable domain NAGVMQNPRHLVRRRGQEARLRCSPMKGHSHVYWYRQLPEEGLKFMVYLQKENIIDESGMPKERFSAEFPKEGPSILRIQQVVRGDSAAYFCASSRTGERDTQYFGPGTRLTVL.

The chain couples TRBV5-3 to TRBJ1-6; weak D call: TRBD1 (5 bases). TRBV5-3 is an open reading frame, and its role is uncertain. The germline V and J ends were trimmed by 4 bases and 7 bases, with 6 bases remaining between them. The CDR3 is 12 residues long. The CDR3 DNA is TGTGCCAGAAGCCCAGGGAATTCACCCCTCCACTTT. Translated, it gives CARSPGNSPLHF.

The chain joins TRBV2 to TRBJ1-1; the D is unclear. Germline V gene lookup returns CDR1 SNHLY and CDR2 FYNNEI. The CDR3 is 14 residues long. V was shortened by 2 bases and J by 2 bases, with 9 bases between the two germline ends. As DNA, the CDR3 is TGTGCCAGCAGTGAATTGTCAGCTAACACTGAAGCTTTCTTT. This gives the protein CASSELSANTEAFF.

The chain carries TRBV5-1 and TRBJ2-7, with 7 bases matching TRBD1. Germline CDR1 is SGHRS and CDR2 is YFSETQ. V was clipped by 4 bases and J by 9 bases; unmatched bases: 7. This CDR3 spans 12 amino acids. CDR3 protein: CASSPDRFGQYF. The CDR3, as DNA: TGCGCCAGCAGCCCGGACAGGTTCGGGCAGTACTTC.